This T cell receptor beta chain comes out of a study of CD8 T cells in ankylosing spondylitis (dated by TCRdb to 2015 to 2018). Describing the broader study: The study set out to find disease-linked TCR variants by profiling T cell receptor beta repertoires in ankylosing spondylitis patients and healthy donors. The whole study cohort included some 100 healthy donors and under 30 ankylosing spondylitis patients. Samples of peripheral blood were taken, and for ankylosing spondylitis patients, synovial fluid was collected as well. Summary of the overall study and its limitations: According to the report, matched synovial fluid samples from ankylosing spondylitis patients were significantly enriched for the disease-linked clones. Blood from ankylosing spondylitis patients appeared to be characterized by a TCR beta motif made up of several highly homologous amino acid variants. The disease-linked clones had a CD8+ phenotype and were found at relatively low frequencies in peripheral blood. Some TCR beta motif variants had previously been reported in synovial fluid and blood of reactive arthritis patients, which suggested common disease-initiation mechanisms.

CDR1 and CDR2 are drawn from the germline V gene: MGHRA, YSYEKL. The CDR3 measures 18 amino acids from cysteine to phenylalanine. Only the CDR3 part of the read is kept: 54 bases, read in frame from the first base. The V end loses 0 bases and the J end loses 4 bases, and a stretch of 20 bases separates them. The sequencer was an Illumina HiSeq 2500. TCR beta libraries were prepared by quantitative 5'-RACE with molecular barcodes. Regarding the original processing steps: Disease-linked TCR variants were identified with a new computational method built on a probabilistic model of VDJ rearrangement. TCRdb trimmed the raw reads at Q25, called clones with MiXCR and kept productive beta chains. Rows with a matching CDR3 protein are joined into one entry that keeps the most common DNA and genes. TCRdb's processing, not the study's, gives the V and J calls here. Present in this sample are under 300,000 distinct CDR3 sequences, 8.6% of which were seen just once. The top ten hold about 6.5% of the sample.

This clonotype was picked up many times. Its antigen remains unidentified. No much larger clone exists at a distance of one base, and base qualities are not known. This sequence originates from a male donor with ankylosing spondylitis or in good health (not recorded which). The rearranged segments are TRBV4-1 and TRBJ2-3; the D assignment is uncertain and may be TRBD1 or TRBD2, with 5 bases supporting each. The sequenced sample consisted of blood, either unsorted or a sorted T cell fraction (not recorded which). The DNA sequence is TGCGCCAGCAGCCAAGAGTGGGGACGCCGGGAAGAGGCAGATACGCAGTATTTT. Its product reads: CASSQEWGRREEADTQYF.